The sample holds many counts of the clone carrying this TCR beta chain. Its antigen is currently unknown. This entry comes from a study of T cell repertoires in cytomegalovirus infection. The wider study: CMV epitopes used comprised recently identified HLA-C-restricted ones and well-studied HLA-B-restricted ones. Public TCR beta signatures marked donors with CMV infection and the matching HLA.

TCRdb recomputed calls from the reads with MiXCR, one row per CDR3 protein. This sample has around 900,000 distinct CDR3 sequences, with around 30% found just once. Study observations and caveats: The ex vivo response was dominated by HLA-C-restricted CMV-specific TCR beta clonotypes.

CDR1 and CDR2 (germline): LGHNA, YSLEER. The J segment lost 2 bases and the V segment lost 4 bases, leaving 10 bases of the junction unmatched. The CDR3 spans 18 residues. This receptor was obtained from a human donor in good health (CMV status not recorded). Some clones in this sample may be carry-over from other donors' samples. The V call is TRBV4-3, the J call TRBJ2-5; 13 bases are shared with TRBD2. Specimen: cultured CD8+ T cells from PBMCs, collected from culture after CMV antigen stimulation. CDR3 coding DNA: TGCGCCAGCAGCCCCAGCGCGGGACTAGCGGGGCGTCAAGAGACCCAGTACTTC. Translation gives CASSPSAGLAGRQETQYF.